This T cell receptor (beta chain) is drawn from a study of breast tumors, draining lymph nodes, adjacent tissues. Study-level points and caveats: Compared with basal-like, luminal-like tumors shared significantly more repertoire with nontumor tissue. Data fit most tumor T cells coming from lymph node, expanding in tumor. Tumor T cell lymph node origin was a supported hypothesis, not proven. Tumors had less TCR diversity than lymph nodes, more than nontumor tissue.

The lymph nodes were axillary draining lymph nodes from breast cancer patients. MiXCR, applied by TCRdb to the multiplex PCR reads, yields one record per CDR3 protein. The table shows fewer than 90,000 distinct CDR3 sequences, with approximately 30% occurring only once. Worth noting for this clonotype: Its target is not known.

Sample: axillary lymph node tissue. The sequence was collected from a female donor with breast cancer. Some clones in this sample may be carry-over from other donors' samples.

The CDR3 region is CASSREAGGPDTGELFF. In nucleotides, the CDR3 is TGTGCCAGCAGCCGAGAAGCGGGAGGGCCGGACACCGGGGAGCTGTTTTTT. The V and J genes are TRBV4-2 and TRBJ2-2, with 10 positions matching TRBD2. This CDR3 comprises 17 residues. Germline V gene sequence: CDR1 LGHNA, CDR2 YNFKEQ. V shed 4 bases and J 3 bases; nucleotides not matched to a gene: 8.